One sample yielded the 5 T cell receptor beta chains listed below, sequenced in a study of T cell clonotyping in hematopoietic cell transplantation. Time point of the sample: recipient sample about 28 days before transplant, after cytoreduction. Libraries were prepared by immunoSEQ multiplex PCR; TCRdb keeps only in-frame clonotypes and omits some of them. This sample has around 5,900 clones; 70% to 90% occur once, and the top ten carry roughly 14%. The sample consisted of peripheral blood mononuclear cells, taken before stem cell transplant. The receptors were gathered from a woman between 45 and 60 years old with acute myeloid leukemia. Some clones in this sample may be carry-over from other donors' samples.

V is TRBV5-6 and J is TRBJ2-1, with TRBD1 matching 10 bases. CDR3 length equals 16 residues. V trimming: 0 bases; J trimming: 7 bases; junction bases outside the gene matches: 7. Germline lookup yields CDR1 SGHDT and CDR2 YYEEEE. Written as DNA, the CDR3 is TGTGCCAGCAGCTTGGTCGGGGGACAGGGGCAAAATGAGCAGTTCTTC. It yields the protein CASSLVGGQGQNEQFF.

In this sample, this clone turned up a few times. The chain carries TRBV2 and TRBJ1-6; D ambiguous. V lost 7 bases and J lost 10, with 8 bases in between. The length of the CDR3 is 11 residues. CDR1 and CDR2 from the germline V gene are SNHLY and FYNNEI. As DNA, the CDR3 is TGTGCCAGCACCTATGCCTCACCCCTCCACTTT. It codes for CASTYASPLHF. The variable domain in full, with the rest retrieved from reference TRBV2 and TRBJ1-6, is EPEVTQTPSHQVTQMGQEVILRCVPISNHLYFYWYRQILGQKVEFLVSFYNNEISEKSEIFDDQFSVERPDGSNFTLKIRSTKLEDSAMYFCASTYASPLHFGNGTRLTVT.

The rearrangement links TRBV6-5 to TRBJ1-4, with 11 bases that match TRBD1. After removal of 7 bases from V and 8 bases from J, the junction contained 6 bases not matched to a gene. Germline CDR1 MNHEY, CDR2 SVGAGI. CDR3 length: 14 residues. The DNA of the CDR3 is TGTGCCAGCAAGGGCGGGACAGGGGGGGAAAAACTGTTTTTT. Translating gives CASKGGTGGEKLFF.

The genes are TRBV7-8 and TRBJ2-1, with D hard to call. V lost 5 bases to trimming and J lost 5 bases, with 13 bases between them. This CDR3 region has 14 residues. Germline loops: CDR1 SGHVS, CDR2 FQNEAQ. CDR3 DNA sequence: TGTGCCAGCAGCCCCGGATTAAGCCACAATGAGCAGTTCTTC. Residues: CASSPGLSHNEQFF.

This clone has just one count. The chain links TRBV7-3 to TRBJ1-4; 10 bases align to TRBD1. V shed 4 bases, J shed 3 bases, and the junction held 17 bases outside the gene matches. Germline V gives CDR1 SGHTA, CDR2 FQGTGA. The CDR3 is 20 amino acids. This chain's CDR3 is CASSWLSGTGALEANEKLFF. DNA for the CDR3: TGTGCCAGCAGCTGGCTCAGCGGGACAGGGGCTTTGGAGGCTAATGAAAAACTGTTTTTT. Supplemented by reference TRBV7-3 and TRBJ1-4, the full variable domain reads GAGVSQTPSNKVTEKGKYVELRCDPISGHTALYWYRQSLGQGPEFLIYFQGTGAADDSGLPNDRFFAVRPEGSVSTLKIQRTERGDSAVYLCASSWLSGTGALEANEKLFFGSGTQLSVL.